This T cell receptor beta chain was sequenced for a study of OX40 agonist ivuxolimab in advanced cancers. Study summary: With ivuxolimab, an agonistic anti-OX40 (CD134) antibody, patients were treated. Dosing consisted of intravenous ivuxolimab at 0.01 to 10 mg/kg every 2 weeks. Dose-escalation subjects each had hepatocellular carcinoma, melanoma, renal cell or head and neck cancer. From about 23 to 85 years was the age range, with a mean of roughly 59 years, and roughly 83% were male.

This CDR3 has 13 residues. Some clones are missing from TCRdb's copy, which holds only in-frame ones; the method was immunoSEQ multiplex PCR. The table lists about 18,000 clones, about 80% of them singletons. The specimen was CD4+ or CD8+ T cells sorted from blood, collected in a trial of the OX40 agonist ivuxolimab. The rearrangement uses TRBV12-2 and TRBJ2-5. TRBV12-2 counts as a pseudogene. The TCR comes from an adult with an advanced solid tumor such as melanoma, head and neck, liver or kidney cancer. The CDR3 here is CASRFVDQETQYF. The CDR3 DNA reads as TGTGCAAGTCGCTTTGTGGACCAAGAGACCCAGTACTTC.